This T cell receptor (beta chain) derives from a study of T cell repertoires in cytomegalovirus infection (dated by TCRdb to about 2019). Looking at the study overall: Recently identified HLA-C-restricted CMV epitopes, whose presentation resists viral immunomodulation, were targeted by peptide stimulations together with well-studied HLA-B-restricted epitopes. Donor HLA type was relevant to the analysis, as public TCR beta signatures indicated carriage of CMV infection together with the matching HLA type. What the work shows at the level of the full study, not this receptor alone: The ex vivo response was dominated by HLA-C-restricted CMV-specific TCR beta clonotypes, which also provided the single most frequent clonotype in two of eight donors. In both this cohort and an independent approximately 400-donor cohort, the cumulative frequency of public TCR beta family members distinguished carriers of CMV infection plus the relevant HLA type.

Regarding this clonotype: Its antigen is unknown. At one of its ends the junction is not consistent with the germline gene, which may arise from a read error.

CDR1 is given as SGHTA and CDR2 as FQGNSA, both from the germline V gene. From the cysteine through the phenylalanine, the CDR3 covers 15 amino acids. The entry retains the CDR3 DNA only, 45 bases that are in frame from base 1. This sample was sequenced with an Illumina HiSeq 1500. In-frame beta chains were kept once TCRdb had trimmed the public reads at Q25 with fastp and called clones with MiXCR. Here each entry gathers all rows of one CDR3 protein and keeps the most common genes and DNA. The sample includes about 570,000 distinct CDR3 sequences, with 40% observed a single time. The biggest ten clones account for around 46% of the sample. The sample's treatment or condition label is to be understood as: in vitro stimulation with specific CMV peptide epitopes to enrich CMV-specific T cells.

The material sequenced was cultured PBMCs, taken from culture after CMV antigen stimulation. This clonotype was obtained from a human donor in good health (CMV status not recorded). Some clones in this sample may be carry-over from other donors' samples. The chain is encoded by TRBV7-2 joined to TRBJ1-6; the D gene lacks a confident call. The nucleotide sequence is TGTGCCAGCAGCTTAGATGGGAGATATAATTCACCCCTCAACTTT. This sequence encodes CASSLDGRYNSPLNF.